Included here is one T cell receptor beta chain sequence, with context. Its target is not known. The sample has other DNA sequences that encode this CDR3 too. This sample stems from a study of CD8+ T cells in alopecia areata. Study information: Each of the treated patients was given oral tofacitinib, 5 to 10 mg twice daily, for moderate-to-severe alopecia areata.

Sequencing used cDNA as its template, made by extracting RNA and reverse transcribing it. TCRdb's table, derived via immunoSEQ multiplex PCR, lists solely in-frame clones and lacks some. Of 250,000 or so clones listed, 67% were seen once; the top ten hold 0.95% to 1.5%. Alopecia areata patients gave lesional scalp punch biopsies and peripheral blood samples. Broader study findings: Relative to normal scalp, lesional scalp, especially alopecia totalis/universalis, showed higher clonality.

The input for sequencing was CD4+ T cells sorted from blood, taken at week 0. This TCR was recovered from a human donor with alopecia areata.

CDR3 in amino acids: CASSLGQGTNIQYF. The CDR3 nucleotides read TGTGCCAGCAGCCTGGGACAGGGGACAAACATTCAGTACTTC. The V gene is TRBV11-2, the J gene TRBJ2-4; TRBD1 agrees at 10 bases. CDR3 length: 14 residues. V dropped 5 bases and J dropped 6; count of bases not matched to a gene: 4. Germline V gene data show CDR1 as SGHAT and CDR2 as FQNNGV.